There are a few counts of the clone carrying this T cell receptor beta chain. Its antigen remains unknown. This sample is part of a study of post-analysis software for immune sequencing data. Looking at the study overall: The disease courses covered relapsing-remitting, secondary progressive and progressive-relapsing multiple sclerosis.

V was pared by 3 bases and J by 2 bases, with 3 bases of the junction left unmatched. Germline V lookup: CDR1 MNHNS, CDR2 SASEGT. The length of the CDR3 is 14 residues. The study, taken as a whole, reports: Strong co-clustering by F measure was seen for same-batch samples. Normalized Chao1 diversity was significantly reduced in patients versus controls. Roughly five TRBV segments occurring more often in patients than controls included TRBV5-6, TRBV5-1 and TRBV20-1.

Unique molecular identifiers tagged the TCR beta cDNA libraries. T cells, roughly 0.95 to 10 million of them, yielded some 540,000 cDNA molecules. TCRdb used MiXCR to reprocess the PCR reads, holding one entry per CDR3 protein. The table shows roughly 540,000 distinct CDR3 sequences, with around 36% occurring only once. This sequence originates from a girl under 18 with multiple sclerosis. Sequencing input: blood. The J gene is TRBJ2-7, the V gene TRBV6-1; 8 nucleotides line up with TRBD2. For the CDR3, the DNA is TGTGCCAGCAGTGACGGCGGGGGGACCTACGAGCAGTACTTC. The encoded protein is CASSDGGGTYEQYF.